The sequence of this TCR beta chain was determined in a study of CD8+ T cells in alopecia areata. Following RNA extraction, reverse transcription yielded cDNA that acted as the sequencing template. The protocol was immunoSEQ multiplex PCR, while the TCRdb copy is restricted to in-frame clones and leaves out a portion. The data contain roughly 250,000 clones, roughly two thirds of them singletons. The J segment lost 4 bases and the V segment lost 2 bases, leaving 9 bases of the junction unmatched. From germline, CDR1 is GTSNPN and CDR2 SVGIG (reference sequence). CDR3 length equals 16 residues. Of note for this clone: Its target is unknown.

General observations from the study: Compared with normal scalp, lesional scalp had higher clonality and more expanded CD8+ clones.

The sequenced sample was CD4+ T cells sorted from blood, obtained at week 0. The chain employs TRBV30 and TRBJ1-5, with 9 bases identical to TRBD1. The receptor comes from a human donor with alopecia areata. In DNA form, the CDR3 reads TGTGCCTGGAGTCACGGGACAGGGACGAGGAATCAGCCCCAGCATTTT. It encodes CAWSHGTGTRNQPQHF.